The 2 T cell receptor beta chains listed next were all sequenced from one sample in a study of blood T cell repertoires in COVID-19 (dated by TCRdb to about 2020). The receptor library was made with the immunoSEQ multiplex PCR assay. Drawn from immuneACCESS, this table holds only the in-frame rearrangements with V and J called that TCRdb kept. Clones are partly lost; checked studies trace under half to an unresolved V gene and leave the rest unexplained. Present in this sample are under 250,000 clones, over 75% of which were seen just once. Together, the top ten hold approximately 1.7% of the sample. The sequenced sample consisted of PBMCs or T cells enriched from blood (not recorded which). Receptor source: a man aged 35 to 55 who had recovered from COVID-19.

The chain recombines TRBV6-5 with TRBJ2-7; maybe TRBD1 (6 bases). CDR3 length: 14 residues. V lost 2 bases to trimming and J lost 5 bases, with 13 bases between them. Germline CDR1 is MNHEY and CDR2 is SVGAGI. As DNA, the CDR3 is TGTGCCAGCAGTTACGCACAGGGTGGCCACGAGCAGTACTTC. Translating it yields CASSYAQGGHEQYF.

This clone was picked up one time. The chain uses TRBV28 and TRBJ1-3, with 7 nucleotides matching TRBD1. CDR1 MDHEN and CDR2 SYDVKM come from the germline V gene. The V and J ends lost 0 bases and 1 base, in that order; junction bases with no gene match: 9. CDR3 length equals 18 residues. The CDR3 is CASSLWGGQSPSGNTIYF. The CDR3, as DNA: TGTGCCAGCAGTTTATGGGGGGGACAGTCGCCTTCTGGAAACACCATATATTTT.